A selection of T cell receptor beta chains follows, all from one sample in a study of cytomegalovirus exposure and HLA in healthy donors. Clones were sequenced by immunoSEQ multiplex PCR, and TCRdb holds only the in-frame ones, with some missing. This sample carries about 130,000 clones, around 80% of them seen once, and the ten largest clones take approximately 3%. Source material: PBMCs. These receptors all stem from a boy between 2 and 10 years old in good health and CMV-seronegative. CDR3s include the opening cysteine and the closing phenylalanine or tryptophan. D genes are given only for firm matches. Where a row states a size, it is once, few, many or the class of an expanded clone; other rows omit it.

size	D	V	J	CDR3	DNA
once	-	TRBV7-5	TRBJ2-1	CARRVKRTPYNECREQFF	TGTGCCAGAAGAGTAAAGCGGACTCCGTACAATGAATGTCGGGAGCAGTTCTTC
-	-	TRBV30	TRBJ1-6	CAWTTGLNSPLHF	TGTGCCTGGACCACAGGCCTAAATTCACCCCTCCACTTT
-	TRBD1	TRBV7-2	TRBJ1-2	CASSLPGQARGYTF	TGTGCCAGCAGCTTACCGGGACAGGCCCGTGGCTACACCTTC
once	TRBD1	TRBV30	TRBJ1-4	CAWGQGPNEKLFF	TGTGCCTGGGGACAGGGTCCTAATGAAAAACTGTTTTTT
-	TRBD1	TRBV29-1	TRBJ1-2	CSASGTGEERYGYTF	TGCAGCGCCTCCGGGACAGGGGAGGAGCGGTATGGCTACACCTTC
-	-	TRBV11-2	TRBJ1-1	CASSPPGLRNTEAFF	TGTGCCAGCAGCCCTCCGGGACTCCGGAACACTGAAGCTTTCTTT
once	-	TRBV27	TRBJ2-3	CASSFGGPSTDTQYF	TGTGCCAGCAGTTTCGGGGGGCCCTCCACAGATACGCAGTATTTT
-	TRBD1	TRBV7-9	TRBJ1-2	CASSRDREGGGYTF	TGTGCCAGCAGCCGGGACAGGGAAGGGGGTGGCTACACCTTC
-	-	TRBV11-3	TRBJ2-7	CASSPRVPNEQYF	TGTGCCAGCAGCCCCAGGGTCCCCAACGAGCAGTACTTC
-	-	TRBV10-3	TRBJ2-3	CATTIGPSSTDTQYF	TGTGCCACGACTATAGGGCCTAGCAGCACAGATACGCAGTATTTT
-	-	TRBV6-1	TRBJ1-5	CASSERVRSQPQHF	TGTGCCAGCAGTGAAAGAGTCAGGTCTCAGCCCCAGCATTTT
-	TRBD2	TRBV5-4	TRBJ2-3	CASSLALAGTLGTQYF	TGTGCCAGCAGCTTGGCCCTAGCGGGGACTCTGGGTACGCAGTATTTT
-	TRBD1	TRBV5-1	TRBJ1-1	CASSAPQGVEHTEAFF	TGCGCCAGCAGCGCGCCACAGGGGGTAGAGCACACTGAAGCTTTCTTT
-	TRBD1	TRBV29-1	TRBJ1-2	CSVTGEVVYGYTF	TGCAGCGTCACAGGGGAGGTAGTCTATGGCTACACCTTC
-	-	TRBV5-6	TRBJ2-1	CASSSRRLVVIYEQFF	TGTGCCAGCAGCTCTCGGCGACTCGTGGTTATATATGAGCAGTTCTTC
-	TRBD2	TRBV2	TRBJ2-3	CASSRAGVGDTQYF	TGTGCCAGCAGTAGAGCGGGAGTGGGAGATACGCAGTATTTT
-	-	TRBV6-5	TRBJ2-7	CASSYSSGTGHEQYF	TGTGCCAGCAGTTACTCGAGCGGGACAGGTCACGAGCAGTACTTC
-	-	TRBV19	TRBJ2-2	CASWGLITGELFF	TGTGCCAGTTGGGGACTGATCACCGGGGAGCTGTTTTTT
few	TRBD2	TRBV29-1	TRBJ2-1	CSARGGAYNEQFF	TGCAGCGCCCGGGGGGGAGCCTACAATGAGCAGTTCTTC
-	-	TRBV5-6	TRBJ2-2	CASSLGLLTGELFF	TGTGCCAGCAGCTTGGGACTACTCACCGGGGAGCTGTTTTTT
-	-	TRBV25-1	TRBJ2-1	CASSEWGGHRVGNEQFF	TGTGCCAGCAGTGAATGGGGAGGACACCGAGTCGGCAATGAGCAGTTCTTC
once	TRBD2	TRBV27	TRBJ2-6	CASSLSVSGISSGANVLTF	TGTGCCAGCAGTTTATCGGTTAGCGGGATCAGCTCTGGGGCCAACGTCCTGACTTTC
-	TRBD1	TRBV6-5	TRBJ2-7	CASSYSGTGDEQYF	TGTGCCAGCAGTTACTCCGGGACAGGGGACGAGCAGTACTTC
-	-	TRBV10-3	TRBJ2-1	CAISEGTGYHNEQFF	TGTGCCATCAGTGAAGGAACAGGGTACCACAATGAGCAGTTCTTC
-	TRBD2	TRBV7-2	TRBJ2-1	CASSPAGGPYNEQFF	TGTGCCAGCAGCCCGGCGGGGGGTCCCTACAATGAGCAGTTCTTC
-	TRBD1	TRBV2	TRBJ1-4	CAISGTGNEKLFF	TGTGCCATCTCCGGGACAGGGAATGAAAAACTGTTTTTT
-	TRBD1	TRBV7-9	TRBJ1-6	CASSSTGGNSPLHF	TGTGCCAGCAGCTCGACAGGGGGTAATTCACCCCTCCACTTT